Below, 32 T cell receptor beta chains from the same sample are listed, as sequenced in a study of OX40 agonist ivuxolimab in advanced cancers. The assay was immunoSEQ multiplex PCR, and TCRdb's table has in-frame clones only and misses some. This table has 85,000 to 100,000 clones, roughly nine tenths appearing once. The sequences come from CD4+ or CD8+ T cells sorted from blood, collected in a trial of the OX40 agonist ivuxolimab. The receptors derive from an adult with an advanced solid tumor such as melanoma, head and neck, liver or kidney cancer.

This chain links TRBV7-8 with TRBJ2-1; 13 bases are shared with TRBD2. CDR1 is SGHVS and CDR2 is FQNEAQ in the germline V gene. The CDR3 covers 16 residues. Trimming at V came to 4 bases and at J to 7 bases, leaving 7 bases not matched to a gene. The CDR3: CASSSGLAGLTNEQFF. CDR3 DNA: TGTGCCAGCAGCTCGGGACTAGCGGGACTTACAAATGAGCAGTTCTTC.

The rearrangement links TRBV9 to TRBJ2-7, with D perhaps matching TRBD1 (7 bases). The CDR3 totals 15 residues. Trimming took 5 bases from V and 5 from J, leaving 20 bases between them. From germline, CDR1 is SGDLS and CDR2 YYNGEE. The CDR3 nucleotides are TGTGCCAGCAGTGAGGGGTCAGGGGGGTACCACGAGCAGTACTTC. It codes for CASSEGSGGYHEQYF.

J is TRBJ1-1 and V is TRBV7-2, with D tentatively TRBD1 (6 bases). Germline V gene sequence: CDR1 SGHTA, CDR2 FQGNSA. The CDR3 contains 14 residues. Trimming shortened V by 5 bases and J by 3 bases, and 13 bases separated the two germline ends. DNA of the CDR3: TGTGCCAGCAGCCGGGGACAAACCGACACTGAAGCTTTCTTT. Translated, it gives CASSRGQTDTEAFF. Together with reference TRBV7-2 and TRBJ1-1, the CDR3 gives the full variable domain: GAGVSQSPSNKVTEKGKDVELRCDPISGHTALYWYRQSLGQGLEFLIYFQGNSAPDKSGLPSDRFSAERTGGSVSTLTIQRTQQEDSAVYLCASSRGQTDTEAFFGQGTRLTVV.

The chain employs TRBV19 and TRBJ2-7, with a tentative D call TRBD1 (5 bases). Germline values: CDR1 LNHDA, CDR2 SQIVND (reference sequence). With 0 bases removed from V and 7 bases from J, the gap between germline ends came to 13 bases. The CDR3 runs 14 residues. CDR3 protein: CASSIEKGVYEQYF. The CDR3 coding sequence is TGTGCCAGTAGTATAGAGAAAGGGGTTTATGAGCAGTACTTC.

J is TRBJ2-7 and V is TRBV5-3; no clear D gene. TRBV5-3 is an ORF; its function is uncertain. The ends were cut back, 9 bases at V and 2 bases at J, with 3 bases in the middle. CDR3 length equals 9 residues. This CDR3 reads CATPYEQYF. The CDR3 region has the DNA TGTGCCACCCCCTACGAGCAGTACTTC.

The CDR3 is CASSERQGPPYNEQFF. Here the CDR3 DNA reads TGTGCCAGCAGTGAACGCCAGGGACCCCCTTACAATGAGCAGTTCTTC. The chain couples TRBV14 to TRBJ2-1, with D perhaps given as TRBD1 or TRBD2 (5 bases each). The V gene lost 6 bases and the J gene lost 4 bases, with 19 bases spanning the gap. Germline V gene data show CDR1 as SGHDN and CDR2 as FVKESK. The CDR3 is 16 residues long.

The chain recombines TRBV4-3 with TRBJ1-4; possible D gene TRBD1, 5 bases. The V gene lost 0 bases and the J gene lost 0 bases, with 8 bases spanning the gap. CDR3 length equals 16 residues. Per the germline V gene, CDR1 is LGHNA and CDR2 is YSLEER. The CDR3 loop is CASSQDLGATNEKLFF. DNA for the CDR3: TGCGCCAGCAGCCAAGATTTGGGGGCAACTAATGAAAAACTGTTTTTT.

This clone was found once. The V and J genes are TRBV11-3 and TRBJ2-2; D gene uncertain. The CDR3 loop spans 16 amino acids. V dropped 5 bases and J dropped 0 bases, with 13 bases sitting between them. Germline V CDR1 and CDR2: SGHNT, YENEEA. The CDR3: CASSPQGQSNTGELFF. In nucleotides, the CDR3 is TGTGCCAGCAGCCCACAAGGGCAGTCGAACACCGGGGAGCTGTTTTTT.

This chain uses TRBV6-1 with TRBJ1-2; unclear D gene. Trimming pared 7 bases from V and 9 bases from J, leaving 12 bases between. Looked up from germline, CDR1 is MNHNS and CDR2 is SASEGT. CDR3 length: 11 residues. Written as DNA, the CDR3 is TGTGCCAGCAAGGTAATCACTCGCTACACCTTC. This gives the protein CASKVITRYTF.

This chain joins TRBV5-1 and TRBJ2-7, with D perhaps being TRBD1 or TRBD2 (6 bases each). Trimming removed 5 bases at V and 6 bases at J, with 18 bases between. Germline-derived CDR1 and CDR2 are SGHRS and YFSETQ. This CDR3 spans 14 amino acids. The CDR3: CASRPNRDFSEQYF. The CDR3 nucleotides read TGCGCCAGCAGGCCTAACAGGGACTTTTCCGAGCAGTACTTC.

With respect to this clone: One end of the junction varies from germline; a read error may be responsible. The chain employs TRBV18 and TRBJ2-7; D not resolved. The CDR3 loop spans 13 amino acids. The germline gives CDR1 KGHSH, CDR2 LQKENI. The CDR3 DNA is TGTGCCAGCTCACCCCCCGCATCCTTCGAGCAGTACTTC. Translation: CASSPPASFEQYF.

The CDR3 loop is CASSPPGQTQGQYF. CDR3 nucleotide sequence: TGTGCCAGCTCACCACCGGGACAGACCCAAGGGCAGTACTTC. The rearrangement uses TRBV18 and TRBJ2-7; 7 bases match TRBD1. Trimming cost V 0 bases and J 9 bases; bases outside gene matches: 8. This CDR3 has 14 residues. The germline V gene has CDR1 KGHSH and CDR2 LQKENI.

The chain is built from TRBV28 and TRBJ1-5; the D gene is possibly TRBD1 (5 bases). The CDR3 runs to 13 residues. Germline lookup yields CDR1 MDHEN and CDR2 SYDVKM. Trimming left V 5 bases short and J 1 base short, with 6 bases between. In DNA, the CDR3 is TGTGCCAGCAGTAGGGACAGCAATCAGCCCCAGCATTTT. Protein product: CASSRDSNQPQHF.

CDR3 sequence (DNA): TGTGCCAGTAGTATTACGGGACAGTTGGGCGAGCAGTACTTC. This codes for CASSITGQLGEQYF. The chain recombines TRBV19 with TRBJ2-7; 7 nucleotides align to TRBD1. CDR1 is LNHDA, CDR2 SQIVND, per germline (reference sequence). The CDR3 sequence is 14 residues long. J lost 6 bases, V lost 3 bases, and 8 bases had no gene match.

J is TRBJ1-5 and V is TRBV15; weak D call: TRBD1 (6 bases). Germline lookup yields CDR1 LNHNV and CDR2 YYDKDF (reference sequence). The CDR3 spans 15 residues. V shed 5 bases and J shed 0 bases, with 11 bases lying between them. The chain's CDR3 is CATSVGHLSNQPQHF. The CDR3 nucleotides read TGTGCCACCAGCGTGGGACACCTTAGCAATCAGCCCCAGCATTTT.

CDR3 nucleotide sequence: TGTGCCAGCAGCTTGGGGTCTCGGGATTCCTACAATGAGCAGTTCTTC. Translated: CASSLGSRDSYNEQFF. The chain couples TRBV5-4 to TRBJ2-1, with TRBD2 as a possible D gene (5 bases). V lost 0 bases to trimming and J lost 1 base, with 11 bases between them. Germline V CDR1 and CDR2: SGHNT, YYREEE (reference sequence). CDR3 length equals 16 residues.

The chain uses TRBV19 and TRBJ1-5, with TRBD1 matching 7 bases. CDR3 length: 14 amino acids. With V trimmed by 4 bases and J by 4 bases, 4 bases remained unmatched. CDR1 is LNHDA, CDR2 SQIVND, per germline (reference sequence). CDR3 sequence reads: CASSTTGANQPQHF. The CDR3 DNA reads TGTGCCAGTAGTACTACAGGGGCTAATCAGCCCCAGCATTTT.

The chain couples TRBV11-2 to TRBJ2-5; unclear D gene. There are 16 residues in the CDR3. Trimming took 4 bases from V and 0 from J, leaving 15 bases between them. In germline, CDR1 is SGHAT, CDR2 FQNNGV. The CDR3 bases are TGTGCCAGCAGCTCCCCCAACCTAATGTACCAAGAGACCCAGTACTTC. This encodes CASSSPNLMYQETQYF.

This sequence joins TRBV27 and TRBJ2-1, with 10 positions matching TRBD2. This CDR3 has 17 amino acids. Germline V gene data show CDR1 as MNHEY and CDR2 as SMNVEV (reference sequence). Unmatched junction bases numbered 11, after V lost 2 bases and J lost 7 bases. For the CDR3, the DNA is TGTGCCAGCAGTTTAGGGGGTGCTAGCGGGAGAGGTAATGAGCAGTTCTTC. Translated, it gives CASSLGGASGRGNEQFF.

The chain uses TRBV7-8 and TRBJ2-5, with D uncertain. The CDR3 loop spans 10 amino acids. Trimming stripped 9 bases from V and 5 bases from J, with 7 bases between. Germline V lookup: CDR1 SGHVS, CDR2 FQNEAQ. DNA of the CDR3: TGTGCCAGTATGATGGAGACCCAGTACTTC. Its protein product is CASMMETQYF.

The genes are TRBV7-2 and TRBJ2-1; D is perhaps TRBD1 (6 bases). There are 14 residues in the CDR3. Germline assignment: CDR1 SGHTA and CDR2 FQGNSA. V lost 5 bases, J lost 5 bases, and 13 bases lay in between. CDR3 sequence reads: CASSQITGNNEQFF. DNA of the CDR3: TGTGCCAGCAGCCAAATAACAGGGAACAATGAGCAGTTCTTC.

The J gene is TRBJ2-5, the V gene TRBV7-7; 10 nucleotides agree with TRBD2. The CDR3 is made up of 16 amino acids. J was trimmed by 6 bases and V by 5 bases; bases with no gene match: 12. Germline V gene data show CDR1 as SSHAT and CDR2 as FNYEAQ (reference sequence). CDR3 bases: TGTGCCAGCAGCAGAGGGGCAGCGGGAGGGCCACAGACCCAGTACTTC. Amino acids: CASSRGAAGGPQTQYF.

The rearrangement joins TRBV25-1 to TRBJ1-1; D gene uncertain. This CDR3 spans 13 amino acids. In germline, CDR1 is MGHDK, CDR2 SYGVNS. V dropped 8 bases and J dropped 4 bases, with 14 bases sitting between them. The CDR3 loop is CASAFGRGTEAFF. The CDR3 nucleotides are TGTGCCAGCGCCTTCGGAAGAGGCACTGAAGCTTTCTTT. The whole variable domain, filled in from reference TRBV25-1 and TRBJ1-1, reads EADIYQTPRYLVIGTGKKITLECSQTMGHDKMYWYQQDPGMELHLIHYSYGVNSTEKGDLSSESTVSRIRTEHFPLTLESARPSHTSQYLCASAFGRGTEAFFGQGTRLTVV.

This clone appeared a single time. This chain joins TRBV4-2 and TRBJ2-7; a weak D match, TRBD1 (6 bases). The germline V gene has CDR1 LGHNA and CDR2 YNFKEQ. The CDR3 contains 15 residues. V gave up 0 bases and J gave up 1 base, with 10 bases separating them. The CDR3 reads CASSQDNRESYEQYF. The CDR3 DNA reads as TGTGCCAGCAGCCAAGATAACAGGGAGTCCTACGAGCAGTACTTC.

This clone occurred once. The chain couples TRBV9 to TRBJ1-2, with D possibly being TRBD1 (6 bases). V was trimmed by 4 bases and J by 7 bases, leaving 14 bases between them. This CDR3 is built from 13 residues. Germline V lookup: CDR1 SGDLS, CDR2 YYNGEE. The CDR3 region is CASSPPNRAGYTF. The CDR3 DNA follows: TGTGCCAGCAGCCCCCCCAACAGGGCTGGCTACACCTTC.

V gene TRBV2 combines with J gene TRBJ2-5; unclear D gene. In germline, CDR1 is SNHLY, CDR2 FYNNEI. With 3 bases removed from V and 3 bases from J, the gap between germline ends came to 14 bases. CDR3 size: 15 residues. In DNA form, the CDR3 reads TGTGCCAGCAGTGATCCGACCGGCCGAGAAGAGACCCAGTACTTC. As protein: CASSDPTGREETQYF.

This chain links TRBV28 with TRBJ2-7, with 14 nucleotides matching TRBD2. The length of the CDR3 is 15 residues. Trimming took 6 bases from V and 12 from J; bases not matched to a gene: 13. The germline V gene encodes CDR1 MDHEN and CDR2 SYDVKM. The CDR3 reads CASSLPRTSGRSWYF. CDR3 DNA sequence: TGTGCCAGCAGCCTCCCCCGGACTAGCGGGAGGTCTTGGTACTTC. The full variable domain, completed using reference TRBV28 and TRBJ2-7, is DVKVTQSSRYLVKRTGEKVFLECVQDMDHENMFWYRQDPGLGLRLIYFSYDVKMKEKGDIPEGYSVSREKKERFSLILESASTNQTSMYLCASSLPRTSGRSWYFGPGTRLTVT.

The genes are TRBV4-2 and TRBJ2-2; the match to TRBD2 covers 8 bases. Germline V gene sequence: CDR1 LGHNA, CDR2 YNFKEQ. CDR3 size: 16 residues. Trimming cost V 3 bases and J 1 base; bases outside gene matches: 4. The CDR3 here is CASSQNSGMNTGELFF. CDR3 nucleotide sequence: TGTGCCAGCAGCCAGAATAGCGGGATGAACACCGGGGAGCTGTTTTTT.

This clone has a single count. The V gene is TRBV4-1, the J gene TRBJ2-7; 11 bases map to TRBD2. Germline CDR1 MGHRA, CDR2 YSYEKL. This CDR3 comprises 19 residues. The V segment lost 3 bases and the J segment 2 bases; nucleotides outside the gene matches: 15. Here the CDR3 DNA reads TGCGCCAGCAGCCAGAAGCTACTTACCGGGACTAGCGGAGCCTACGAGCAGTACTTC. Amino acid sequence: CASSQKLLTGTSGAYEQYF.

The chain carries TRBV7-9 and TRBJ2-7; the match to TRBD2 covers 12 bases. Per the germline V gene, CDR1 is SEHNR and CDR2 is FQNEAQ (reference sequence). This CDR3 is 17 amino acids long. V trimming: 4 bases; J trimming: 2 bases; junction bases outside the gene matches: 9. Here the CDR3 DNA reads TGTGCCAGCAGCTCGTGGACTAGCGGGAACACCCCCTACGAGCAGTACTTC. Its protein is CASSSWTSGNTPYEQYF.

The chain has TRBV30 and TRBJ1-6, with D tentatively TRBD1 (5 bases). CDR3 length: 13 amino acids. Germline-derived CDR1 and CDR2 are GTSNPN and SVGIG (reference sequence). Trimming cost V 5 bases and J 5 bases, with 10 bases left between them. CDR3 amino acids: CAWGGQNNSPLHF. As DNA, the CDR3 is TGTGCCTGGGGCGGACAAAATAATTCACCCCTCCACTTT.

This clone is a singleton in its sample. A read error may account for a junction end that differs from germline. This chain uses TRBV11-2 with TRBJ2-3, with D possibly TRBD1 on 5 matching bases. Germline CDR1 reads SGHAT; CDR2 reads FQNNGV. The CDR3 runs to 13 residues. The CDR3 DNA is TGTGCCAGCAGCGTAGACAGCTATCGAACGCAGTATTTT. Its protein product is CASSVDSYRTQYF.